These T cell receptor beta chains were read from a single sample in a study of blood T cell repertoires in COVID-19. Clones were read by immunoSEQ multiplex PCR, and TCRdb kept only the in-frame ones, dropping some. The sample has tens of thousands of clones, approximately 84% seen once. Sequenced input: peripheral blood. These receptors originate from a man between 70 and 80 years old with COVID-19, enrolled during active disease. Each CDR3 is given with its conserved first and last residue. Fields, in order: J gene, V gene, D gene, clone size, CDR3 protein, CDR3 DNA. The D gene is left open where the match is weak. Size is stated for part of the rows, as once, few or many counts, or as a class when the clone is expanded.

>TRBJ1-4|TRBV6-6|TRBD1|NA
CASNGQASGKLFF
TGTGCCAGCAACGGACAGGCTAGTGGAAAACTGTTTTTT
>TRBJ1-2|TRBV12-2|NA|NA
CASRKGGYTF
TGTGCAAGTCGGAAGGGGGGCTACACCTTC
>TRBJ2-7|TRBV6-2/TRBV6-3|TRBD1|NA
CASSYPMGQSSSYEQYF
TGTGCCAGCAGTTACCCCATGGGACAGAGCAGCTCCTACGAGCAGTACTTC
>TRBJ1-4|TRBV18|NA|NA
CASSPRGSGATNEKLFF
TGTGCCAGCTCACCACGGGGTTCAGGGGCAACTAATGAAAAACTGTTTTTT
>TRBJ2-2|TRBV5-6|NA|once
CASSLPLAAAGELFF
TGTGCCAGCAGCTTGCCGTTAGCGGCGGCTGGGGAGCTGTTTTTT
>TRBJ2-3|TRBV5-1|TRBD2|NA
CASSPGTSGLTDTQYF
TGCGCCAGCAGCCCCGGGACTAGCGGGTTAACAGATACGCAGTATTTT
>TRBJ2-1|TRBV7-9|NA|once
CASSPSTGNNEQFF
TGTGCCAGCAGCCCCTCGACAGGTAACAATGAGCAGTTCTTC
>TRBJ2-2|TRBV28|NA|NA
CASSSLSGTRLTTGELFF
TGTGCCAGCAGTTCTCTCTCCGGGACAAGGTTGACCACCGGGGAGCTGTTTTTT
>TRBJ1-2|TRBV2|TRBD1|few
CASRILRQGAVRRGYTF
TGTGCCAGCAGGATCTTAAGGCAGGGGGCGGTTCGGCGGGGCTACACCTTC
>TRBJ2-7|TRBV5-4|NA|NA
CASSPLASTYEQYF
TGTGCCAGCAGCCCCCTGGCTTCCACCTACGAGCAGTACTTC
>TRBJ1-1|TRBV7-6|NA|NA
CASSLGSGLMNTEAFF
TGTGCCAGCAGCTTAGGGTCTGGGCTCATGAACACTGAAGCTTTCTTT
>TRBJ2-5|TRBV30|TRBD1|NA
CAWERQGLQETQYF
TGTGCCTGGGAGCGACAGGGCCTCCAAGAGACCCAGTACTTC
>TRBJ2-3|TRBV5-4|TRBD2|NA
CASSREGLTDTQYF
TGTGCCAGCAGCCGGGAGGGCCTAACAGATACGCAGTATTTT
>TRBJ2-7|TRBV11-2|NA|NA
CASSSEAYEQYF
TGTGCCAGCAGCTCGGAGGCCTACGAGCAGTACTTC
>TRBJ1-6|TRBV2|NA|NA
CASIRGGERNSPLHF
TGTGCCAGCATCAGGGGAGGGGAGAGGAATTCACCCCTCCACTTT
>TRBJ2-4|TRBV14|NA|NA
CASSQALGVANIQYF
TGTGCCAGCAGCCAAGCGCTAGGGGTGGCAAACATTCAGTACTTC
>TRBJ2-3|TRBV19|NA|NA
CASSIDGTDTQYF
TGTGCCAGTAGTATAGACGGCACAGATACGCAGTATTTT
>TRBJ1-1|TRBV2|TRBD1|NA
CARSRGARNEAFF
TGTGCCAGATCCAGGGGGGCTAGGAATGAAGCTTTCTTT
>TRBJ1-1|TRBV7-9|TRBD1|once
CAIPTGGNTEAFF
TGTGCCATCCCGACAGGGGGGAACACTGAAGCTTTCTTT
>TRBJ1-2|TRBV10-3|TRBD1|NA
CAITRWGQIFYGYTF
TGTGCCATCACCCGTTGGGGACAGATATTCTATGGCTACACCTTC
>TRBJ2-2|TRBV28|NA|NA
CASSLGGTNTGELFF
TGTGCCAGCAGTTTAGGCGGGACGAACACCGGGGAGCTGTTTTTT
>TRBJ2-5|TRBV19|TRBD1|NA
CASSTQGQETQYF
TGTGCCAGTAGTACACAGGGGCAAGAGACCCAGTACTTC
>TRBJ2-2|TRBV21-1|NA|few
CATPKQAGHTGELFF
TGTGCCACGCCTAAACAGGCGGGGCACACCGGGGAGCTGTTTTTT
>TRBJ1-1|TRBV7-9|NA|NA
CASSPPQGFDTEAFF
TGTGCCAGCAGCCCCCCCCAGGGGTTCGACACTGAAGCTTTCTTT
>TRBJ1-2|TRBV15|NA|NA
CATSRDIQMQGRGTYGYTF
TGTGCCACCAGCAGAGATATACAGATGCAGGGGAGGGGGACTTATGGCTACACCTTC
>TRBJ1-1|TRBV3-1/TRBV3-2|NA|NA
CASSQGREFSNYEAFF
TGTGCCAGCAGCCAAGGCCGGGAATTCTCTAACTATGAAGCTTTCTTT
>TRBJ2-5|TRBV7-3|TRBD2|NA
CASSLIAGVETQYF
TGTGCCAGCAGCTTAATCGCGGGAGTGGAGACCCAGTACTTC
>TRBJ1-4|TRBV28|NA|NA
CASSLQGRREKLFF
TGTGCCAGCAGTTTACAAGGGAGAAGGGAAAAACTGTTTTTT
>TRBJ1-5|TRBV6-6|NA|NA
CASRDRQVLSNQPQHF
TGTGCCAGCAGGGATCGACAGGTATTGAGCAATCAGCCCCAGCATTTT
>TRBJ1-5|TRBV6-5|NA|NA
CASSYARSNQPQHF
TGTGCCAGCAGTTACGCGCGTAGCAATCAGCCCCAGCATTTT
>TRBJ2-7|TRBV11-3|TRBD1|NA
CASSLFGQGGYEQYF
TGTGCCAGCAGCTTATTCGGACAGGGAGGCTACGAGCAGTACTTC
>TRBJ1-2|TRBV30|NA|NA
CAGIHGRGYGYTF
TGTGCCGGGATACATGGCAGGGGCTATGGCTACACCTTC
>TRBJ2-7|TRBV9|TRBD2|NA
CASSPQGSGRGSYEQYF
TGTGCCAGCAGCCCCCAGGGTAGCGGGAGGGGCTCCTACGAGCAGTACTTC
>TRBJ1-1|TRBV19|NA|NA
CASSFGQSGTEAFF
TGTGCCAGTAGTTTTGGACAGTCGGGCACTGAAGCTTTCTTT
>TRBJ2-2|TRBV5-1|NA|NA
CASSLDPGQNTGELFF
TGCGCCAGCAGCCTAGACCCGGGACAAAACACCGGGGAGCTGTTTTTT
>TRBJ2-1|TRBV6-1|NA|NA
CASSVRGLALSDEQFF
TGTGCCAGCAGTGTTCGAGGACTCGCCCTATCGGATGAGCAGTTCTTC
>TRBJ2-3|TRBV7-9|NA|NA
CASSFGRAARTQYF
TGTGCCAGCAGCTTTGGGCGTGCCGCGCGCACGCAGTATTTT
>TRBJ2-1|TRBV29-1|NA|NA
CSVEGGGEQFF
TGCAGCGTTGAAGGGGGAGGTGAGCAGTTCTTC
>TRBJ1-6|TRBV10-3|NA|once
CAIRATGHFGSYNSPLHF
TGTGCCATCAGAGCGACAGGTCACTTCGGCTCCTATAATTCACCCCTCCACTTT
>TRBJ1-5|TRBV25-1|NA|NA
CASSPTGYEGPQHF
TGTGCCAGCAGTCCGACAGGTTACGAGGGGCCCCAGCATTTT
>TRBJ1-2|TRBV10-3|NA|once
CAISDGLGTNYGYTF
TGTGCCATCAGTGACGGACTGGGCACAAACTATGGCTACACCTTC
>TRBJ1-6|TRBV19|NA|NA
CASSMDQGYNSPLHF
TGTGCCAGTAGTATGGATCAGGGCTATAATTCACCCCTCCACTTT
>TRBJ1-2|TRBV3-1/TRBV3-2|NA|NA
CASSQDLIYGYTF
TGTGCCAGCAGCCAAGATTTAATCTATGGCTACACCTTC
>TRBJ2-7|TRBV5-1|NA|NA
CASSFDSYEQYF
TGCGCCAGCAGCTTCGACAGCTACGAGCAGTACTTC
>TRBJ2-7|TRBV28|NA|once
CASSSLRYEQYF
TGTGCCAGCAGCTCCCTCAGGTACGAGCAGTACTTC
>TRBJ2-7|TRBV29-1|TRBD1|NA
CSAGTEDYEQYF
TGCAGCGCAGGGACAGAAGACTACGAGCAGTACTTC
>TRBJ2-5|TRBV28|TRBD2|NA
CASRSPLPPSGRAGETQYF
TGTGCCAGCAGGTCCCCCCTACCCCCTAGCGGGAGGGCCGGGGAGACCCAGTACTTC
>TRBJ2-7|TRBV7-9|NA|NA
CASSLAGATYEQYF
TGTGCCAGCAGCTTAGCGGGGGCCACCTACGAGCAGTACTTC
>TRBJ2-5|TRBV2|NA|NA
CASSPLGGAGETQYF
TGTGCCAGCAGTCCCCTTGGGGGGGCGGGGGAGACCCAGTACTTC
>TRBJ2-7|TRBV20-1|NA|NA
CSATGIYEQYF
TGCAGTGCAACAGGAATCTACGAGCAGTACTTC
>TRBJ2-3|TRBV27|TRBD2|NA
CASSLSGRALDTQYF
TGTGCCAGCAGTTTAAGCGGGAGGGCCCTAGATACGCAGTATTTT
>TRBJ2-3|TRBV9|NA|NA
CASSVGPGTDTQYF
TGTGCCAGCAGCGTAGGACCAGGGACTGATACGCAGTATTTT
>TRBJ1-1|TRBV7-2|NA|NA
CASSSPRKSEAFF
TGTGCCAGCAGCTCACCGAGGAAATCTGAAGCTTTCTTT
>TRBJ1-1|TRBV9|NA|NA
CASSVEGARNTEAFF
TGTGCCAGCAGCGTAGAAGGGGCGCGTAACACTGAAGCTTTCTTT